The 30 T cell receptor beta chains in this list originate from one sample, sequenced in a study of cytomegalovirus exposure and HLA in healthy donors. Here immunoSEQ multiplex PCR was the method, and the copy in TCRdb shows in-frame clones only, minus some. The sample holds some 290,000 clones; roughly 90% are singletons and the top ten take around 0.88%. Source material: PBMCs. Receptors were obtained from a man between 25 and 39 years old in good health and CMV-seronegative.

This sequence joins TRBV11-2 and TRBJ2-3, with 10 bases that match TRBD2. Per the germline V gene, CDR1 is SGHAT and CDR2 is FQNNGV. The CDR3 totals 14 residues. V lost 3 bases and J lost 5; bases outside the gene matches: 2. The CDR3 loop is CASSFWTSGDTQYF. The CDR3 nucleotides read TGTGCCAGCAGCTTTTGGACTAGCGGAGATACGCAGTATTTT.

This clone was detected only a few times. This sequence joins TRBV19 and TRBJ2-2; no clear D gene. Germline-derived CDR1 and CDR2 are LNHDA and SQIVND (reference sequence). This CDR3 has 14 residues. Trimming stripped 0 bases from V and 4 bases from J, with 6 bases between. The DNA of the CDR3 is TGTGCCAGTAGTATAGATCGGAGCACCGGGGAGCTGTTTTTT. Protein: CASSIDRSTGELFF.

The chain employs TRBV19 and TRBJ1-5; D is perhaps TRBD1 (6 bases). The germline gives CDR1 LNHDA, CDR2 SQIVND (reference sequence). The CDR3 is 14 amino acids. The ends were cut back, 1 base at V and 10 bases at J, with 14 bases in the middle. CDR3 region: CASSIAAGAVPQHF. The CDR3 nucleotides are TGTGCCAGTAGTATAGCGGCAGGGGCAGTTCCCCAGCATTTT.

The chain uses TRBV7-9 and TRBJ2-3, with 10 bases fitting TRBD2. The CDR3 sequence is 15 residues long. The V and J ends lost 6 bases and 3 bases, in that order; junction bases with no gene match: 6. Germline CDR1 SEHNR, CDR2 FQNEAQ (reference sequence). The CDR3 protein is CASRATSGWTDTQYF. The CDR3 nucleotides are TGTGCCAGCAGAGCGACTAGCGGGTGGACAGATACGCAGTATTTT.

The chain has TRBV27 and TRBJ1-5, with a possible D match to TRBD1 (6 bases). The length of the CDR3 is 14 residues. The germline CDR1 and CDR2 sequences are MNHEY and SMNVEV (reference sequence). Between the trimmed V and J ends, which lost 2 bases and 5 bases, there was a span of 10 bases. The CDR3 region has the DNA TGTGCCAGCAGTTTACTGGCAGGGGATCAGCCCCAGCATTTT. Its protein product is CASSLLAGDQPQHF.

The V and J genes are TRBV7-9 and TRBJ2-3; D remains unclear. The germline V gene has CDR1 SEHNR and CDR2 FQNEAQ (reference sequence). The CDR3 is 16 amino acids. Trimming took off 1 base at V and 3 bases at J, with 14 bases between the two ends. The CDR3 coding sequence is TGTGCCAGCAGCTTAGATGCTTCAGGTATGACAGATACGCAGTATTTT. It codes for CASSLDASGMTDTQYF.

CDR3 amino acids: CASSSNRDGYTF. CDR3 DNA sequence: TGCGCCAGCAGCTCGAACAGGGATGGCTACACCTTC. This chain links TRBV5-1 with TRBJ1-2; perhaps TRBD1 as D (6 bases). With 3 bases removed from V and 6 bases from J, the gap between germline ends came to 9 bases. The CDR3 is made up of 12 amino acids. CDR1 is SGHRS, CDR2 YFSETQ, per germline.

The chain joins TRBV2 to TRBJ2-5; 7 bases agree with TRBD2. V was clipped by 8 bases and J by 1 base; unmatched bases: 10. Germline lookup yields CDR1 SNHLY and CDR2 FYNNEI. CDR3 length: 15 residues. Here the CDR3 reads CASPSGGGGQETQYF. The CDR3 coding sequence is TGTGCCAGCCCAAGCGGCGGCGGGGGCCAAGAGACCCAGTACTTC.

This clone appeared a few times. The chain joins TRBV27 to TRBJ2-7; 7 bases match TRBD1. The CDR3 has 13 amino acids. Germline V gives CDR1 MNHEY, CDR2 SMNVEV (reference sequence). J lost 3 bases, V lost 5 bases, and 4 bases had no gene match. The CDR3 loop reads CASSRDSLYEQYF. Here the CDR3 DNA reads TGTGCCAGCAGTCGGGACAGCCTCTACGAGCAGTACTTC.

V is TRBV5-1 and J is TRBJ1-5; tentative D call: TRBD1 (6 bases). V was clipped by 4 bases and J by 4 bases, with 15 bases between them. This CDR3 is 15 amino acids long. Germline CDR1 reads SGHRS; CDR2 reads YFSETQ. The CDR3 nucleotides read TGCGCCAGCAGCGCCAATACAGGGCCGAATCAGCCCCAGCATTTT. As protein: CASSANTGPNQPQHF.

With regard to this clone: Other DNA sequences in the sample encode the same CDR3. This chain joins TRBV7-2 and TRBJ1-4; D gene uncertain. CDR1 is SGHTA and CDR2 is FQGNSA in the germline V gene. V was cut by 1 base and J by 5 bases, with 8 bases left in between. The CDR3 spans 14 residues. The CDR3 region is CASSLGTGNEKLFF. CDR3 in DNA: TGTGCCAGCAGCTTAGGAACCGGGAATGAAAAACTGTTTTTT.

In this sample, this clone turned up once. This chain connects TRBV5-4 to TRBJ2-3; 10 nucleotides match TRBD2. The CDR3 spans 14 residues. CDR1 and CDR2 (germline): SGHNT, YYREEE (reference sequence). Germline trimming cut 4 bases from V and 6 bases from J; bases unmatched to any gene: 5. The CDR3 sequence: CASSASGGRDTQYF. CDR3 in DNA: TGTGCCAGCAGCGCTAGCGGGGGTAGGGATACGCAGTATTTT.

The chain joins TRBV19 to TRBJ2-7, with D possibly being TRBD1 (6 bases). This CDR3 contains 13 residues. Germline V CDR1 and CDR2: LNHDA, SQIVND (reference sequence). V was pared by 5 bases and J by 0 bases, with 8 bases between. CDR3 in amino acids: CASSSDSSYEQYF. DNA of the CDR3: TGTGCCAGTAGTTCGGACAGCTCCTACGAGCAGTACTTC.

This chain connects TRBV12-5 to TRBJ1-1, with D possibly matching TRBD1 (5 bases). Germline CDR1 and CDR2: LGHNT and FRNRAP. Trimming shortened V by 0 bases and J by 11 bases, and 13 bases separated the two germline ends. The CDR3 loop spans 13 amino acids. In DNA form, the CDR3 reads TGTGCTAGTGGTTTGGTACAGGTCCCCTGGGCTTTCTTT. This gives the protein CASGLVQVPWAFF. The variable domain in full, completed from reference TRBV12-5 and TRBJ1-1, reads DARVTQTPRHKVTEMGQEVTMRCQPILGHNTVFWYRQTMMQGLELLAYFRNRAPLDDSGMPKDRFSAEMPDATLATLKIQPSEPRDSAVYFCASGLVQVPWAFFGQGTRLTVV.

This rearrangement joins TRBV4-1 to TRBJ1-5; 7 nucleotides line up with TRBD1. Germline assignment: CDR1 MGHRA and CDR2 YSYEKL. The trim removed 5 bases at V and 3 bases at J, leaving 16 bases unmatched. This CDR3 has 18 residues. The CDR3 nucleotides read TGCGCCAGCAGCAAGGGGACAGCCTCAGGGGGGTACAATCAGCCCCAGCATTTT. It codes for CASSKGTASGGYNQPQHF.

The V gene is TRBV27, the J gene TRBJ1-6, with 9 positions matching TRBD1. The ends lost 5 bases at V and 9 bases at J; junction bases unmatched: 8. The germline gives CDR1 MNHEY, CDR2 SMNVEV (reference sequence). The CDR3 covers 15 residues. The chain's CDR3 is CASSLGQGRFSPLHF. In nucleotides, the CDR3 is TGTGCCAGCAGTCTCGGACAGGGGCGGTTTTCACCCCTCCACTTT.

The chain links TRBV7-2 to TRBJ2-2; D is possibly TRBD2 (5 bases). Trimming took 5 bases from V and 10 from J, leaving 23 bases between them. Germline V lookup: CDR1 SGHTA, CDR2 FQGNSA. The CDR3 has 16 amino acids. The CDR3 DNA reads TGTGCCAGCAGCACAGCGGACGGACCCCACCGGGTGGAGCTGTTTTTT. As protein: CASSTADGPHRVELFF.

Here the CDR3 DNA reads TGTGCCAGCAGCCCCGGGACTAGCGGGGCGGAGACCCAGTACTTC. Encoded protein: CASSPGTSGAETQYF. The chain links TRBV6-4 to TRBJ2-5; 13 nucleotides agree with TRBD2. Trimming removed 6 bases from V and 5 bases from J; junction bases left unmatched: 6. Germline lookup yields CDR1 MRHNA and CDR2 SNTAGT. CDR3 length equals 15 residues.

The rearrangement links TRBV6-5 to TRBJ2-7, with 7 bases identical to TRBD1. CDR3 size: 15 residues. The germline V gene has CDR1 MNHEY and CDR2 SVGAGI. The junction had 10 bases not matched to a gene; V was cut back by 4 bases and J by 4 bases. The CDR3 here is CASSFTGTESYEQYF. In DNA, the CDR3 is TGTGCCAGCAGTTTTACCGGGACAGAGTCTTACGAGCAGTACTTC.

The rearrangement joins TRBV7-9 to TRBJ2-5; no definite D call. Germline loops: CDR1 SEHNR, CDR2 FQNEAQ (reference sequence). The CDR3 spans 15 residues. V lost 1 base, J lost 1 base, and 10 bases lay in between. This CDR3 reads CASSLVVGVQETQYF. The CDR3 DNA is TGTGCCAGCAGCTTAGTTGTGGGCGTCCAAGAGACCCAGTACTTC.

This clone was observed once. The V and J genes are TRBV19 and TRBJ2-3, with 10 bases identical to TRBD2. J gave up 4 bases and V 7 bases, and 14 bases lay outside the gene matches. CDR3 size: 17 residues. Germline CDR1 is LNHDA and CDR2 is SQIVND (reference sequence). CDR3 sequence (DNA): TGTGCCAGTACCCTTGGGTTTAGCGGGGGGATTGCAGATACGCAGTATTTT. Translation: CASTLGFSGGIADTQYF.

This chain joins TRBV6-5 and TRBJ2-1, with TRBD2 as a possible D gene (6 bases). The CDR3 length is 14 residues. With 4 bases removed from V and 6 bases from J, the gap between germline ends came to 13 bases. In germline, CDR1 is MNHEY, CDR2 SVGAGI. The CDR3 DNA is TGTGCCAGCAGTTTGGACCGGGGAGGCAATGAGCAGTTCTTC. Translating gives CASSLDRGGNEQFF.

This chain uses TRBV6-5 with TRBJ1-6; the match to TRBD1 covers 8 bases. This CDR3 is 15 amino acids long. V was pared by 6 bases and J by 7 bases, with 8 bases of the junction left unmatched. Germline V gene lookup returns CDR1 MNHEY and CDR2 SVGAGI. CDR3 residues: CASRPGQGENSPLHF. The CDR3 region has the DNA TGTGCCAGCAGACCCGGACAGGGTGAGAATTCACCCCTCCACTTT.

There are a few counts of this clone. The gene calls are TRBV4-3 and TRBJ1-6; a weak D match, TRBD1 (5 bases). The CDR3 totals 14 residues. Germline CDR1 is LGHNA and CDR2 is YSLEER. V lost 0 bases and J lost 9, with 9 bases in between. In DNA form, the CDR3 reads TGCGCCAGCAGCCAAGAAGGACACGGTTCACCCCTCCACTTT. Protein: CASSQEGHGSPLHF.

The chain has TRBV7-6 and TRBJ1-6; D possibly corresponds to TRBD1 (5 bases). Germline CDR1 and CDR2: SGHVS and FNYEAQ. This CDR3 region has 15 residues. V was trimmed by 0 bases and J by 9 bases, leaving 12 bases between them. Here the CDR3 DNA reads TGTGCCAGCAGCTTAGCTGGTCAGGGAAGTTCACCCCTCCACTTT. Amino acid sequence: CASSLAGQGSSPLHF.

CDR3 bases: TGCGCCAGCAGCTTGGGGACAGGGAGTCCCTACGAGCAGTACTTC. This encodes CASSLGTGSPYEQYF. This rearrangement joins TRBV5-1 to TRBJ2-7, with 8 bases that match TRBD1. Germline V gene data show CDR1 as SGHRS and CDR2 as YFSETQ. The trim removed 0 bases at V and 2 bases at J, leaving 4 bases unmatched. This CDR3 is 15 amino acids long.

V and J are TRBV19 and TRBJ2-6; D gene ambiguous. The CDR3 contains 17 residues. Germline V gene data show CDR1 as LNHDA and CDR2 as SQIVND (reference sequence). With 0 bases removed from V and 1 base from J, the gap between germline ends came to 10 bases. The CDR3 region is CASSIDLSVSGANVLTF. The CDR3 DNA reads TGTGCCAGTAGTATAGATCTGAGCGTTTCTGGGGCCAACGTCCTGACTTTC.

Worth noting for this clone: The sample has other DNA sequences that encode this CDR3 too. The V call is TRBV19, the J call TRBJ2-7; perhaps TRBD1 as D (6 bases). Germline values: CDR1 LNHDA, CDR2 SQIVND (reference sequence). Trimming stripped 0 bases from V and 2 bases from J, with 8 bases between. The CDR3 totals 14 residues. CDR3 DNA sequence: TGTGCCAGTAGTATAGACAGGGGAACCTACGAGCAGTACTTC. Amino acids: CASSIDRGTYEQYF.

This sequence joins TRBV11-2 and TRBJ2-1; D is unresolved. Germline assignment: CDR1 SGHAT and CDR2 FQNNGV. The CDR3 runs 15 residues. The ends were cut back, 2 bases at V and 4 bases at J, with 12 bases in the middle. The CDR3 DNA sequence: TGTGCCAGCAGCTTATTACAGATTTCTTACAATGAGCAGTTCTTC. The encoded protein is CASSLLQISYNEQFF.

This clone has just one count. The chain links TRBV9 to TRBJ2-1; 10 bases agree with TRBD2. The CDR3 contains 18 residues. Germline CDR1 and CDR2: SGDLS and YYNGEE. With V trimmed by 3 bases and J by 5 bases, 14 bases remained unmatched. The CDR3 region is CASSETTWEAGGNNEQFF. DNA of the CDR3: TGTGCCAGCAGCGAAACCACGTGGGAAGCGGGGGGGAACAATGAGCAGTTCTTC. The complete variable domain, with remaining parts taken from reference TRBV9 and TRBJ2-1, reads DSGVTQTPKHLITATGQRVTLRCSPRSGDLSVYWYQQSLDQGLQFLIQYYNGEERAKGNILERFSAQQFPDLHSELNLSSLELGDSALYFCASSETTWEAGGNNEQFFGPGTRLTVL.